Sequencing of this T cell receptor (beta chain) was carried out in a study of human T cells and chemical hapten exposure. Overall study: It was small differences in pooled library volume that mainly caused per-sample TCR yields to vary. Whole-study findings and limits: No change in TCRs above 1 in 1000 frequency was produced by DPC sensitization.

Sample time point: healthy volunteer bleed at 6 weeks. The total RNA was obtained from whole blood that was not fractionated. Turning to this clonotype: Its specificity is unknown.

V lost 0 bases, J lost 3 bases, and 11 bases lay in between. Germline CDR1 reads GTSNPN; CDR2 reads SVGIG (reference sequence). The CDR3 runs 14 residues. The library gave individual cDNA molecules unique molecular identifiers. Original processing notes: Individual samples carried between roughly 23,224 and 700,000 TCRs, with 95,638 as the median. A single record per CDR3 protein comes from TCRdb applying MiXCR to the RACE reads. The V and J calls follow TCRdb's processing rather than the paper's. Counted here are some 77,000 distinct CDR3 sequences, about 9.2% occurring once; the ten biggest clones make up around 1.7%.

This chain links TRBV30 with TRBJ1-1; D not resolved. The clonotype originates from a female donor in good health. Some clones in this sample may be carry-over from other donors' samples. The sample taken for sequencing was whole blood. The CDR3 DNA sequence: TGTGCCTGGAGTGTACGGGTAGCGCACACTGAAGCTTTCTTT. Translation gives CAWSVRVAHTEAFF.